The entry that follows covers one TCR beta chain sequence. This specimen comes from a study of T cell responses to AZD1222 COVID-19 vaccine. TCRdb keeps only in-frame clones here, not all; method: immunoSEQ multiplex PCR. This table holds about 120,000 clones, 80% to 90% found once. CDR3 length: 16 residues. Germline V lookup: CDR1 MNHNS, CDR2 SASEGT. Trimming pared 1 base from V and 2 bases from J, leaving 15 bases between. This sequence was found in an adult who received the AZD1222 COVID-19 vaccine. The starting material was peripheral blood, obtained 28 days after the second AZD1222 dose. This sequence joins TRBV6-1 and TRBJ2-7, with D perhaps given as TRBD1 or TRBD2 (5 bases each). As DNA, the CDR3 is TGTGCCAGCAGTGAAGTCGAGGGCCAGGGCCCCTACGAGCAGTACTTC. Its translation is CASSEVEGQGPYEQYF.